This record concerns one TCR beta chain sequence. Which antigen it targets is not known. It has no much larger one-base neighbor in the sample; base qualities were not kept. This entry is derived from a study of T cell changes during pregnancy in multiple sclerosis (dated by TCRdb to about 2019). With respect to the entire study: In women with multiple sclerosis, the researchers looked at how the T cell repertoire shifted as pregnancy progressed.

Libraries were prepared through the immunoSEQ multiplex PCR assay. TCRdb took over this immuneACCESS table, retaining in-frame rearrangements with V and J assigned. Such tables are incomplete; in checked studies, under half of the missing clones stem from an unresolved V gene, and the remainder is unexplained. The sample profile shows over 10,000 clones; around 89% of them were found once. The ten largest clones add up to 6.5% to 8.5% of the sample. Trimmed from V: 5 bases; trimmed from J: 5 bases; junction bases lacking a gene match: 13. From the germline V gene (reference sequence), CDR1 is MNHEY and CDR2 is SMNVEV. Spanning cysteine to phenylalanine, the CDR3 consists of 16 amino acids. Only CDR3 DNA remains: 48 bases, in frame from the first base.

The clonotype comes from a female donor in good health, enrolled as a control in a pregnancy study. Recombination connected TRBV27 to TRBJ1-2; a stretch of 8 junction bases matches TRBD1. Sequenced here: CD8+ T cells from peripheral blood mononuclear cells, sampled in the second trimester of pregnancy. The base sequence is TGTGCCAGCAGTCCAATGGACAGGGCCGTAAAGTATGGCTACACCTTC. The translation is CASSPMDRAVKYGYTF.